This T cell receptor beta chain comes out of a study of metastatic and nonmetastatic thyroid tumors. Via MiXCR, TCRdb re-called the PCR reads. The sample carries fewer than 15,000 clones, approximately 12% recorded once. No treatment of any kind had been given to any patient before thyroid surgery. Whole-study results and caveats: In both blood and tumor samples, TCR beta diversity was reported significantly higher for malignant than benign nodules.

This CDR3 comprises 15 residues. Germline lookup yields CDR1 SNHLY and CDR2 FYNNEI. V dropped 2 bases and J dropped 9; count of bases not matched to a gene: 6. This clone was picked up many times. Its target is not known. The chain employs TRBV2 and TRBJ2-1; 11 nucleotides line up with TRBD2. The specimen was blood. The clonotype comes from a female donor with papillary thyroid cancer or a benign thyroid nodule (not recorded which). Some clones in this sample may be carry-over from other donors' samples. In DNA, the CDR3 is TGTGCCAGCAGTGAACTAGCGGGGGGCCGCGGTGAGCAGTTCTTC. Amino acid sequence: CASSELAGGRGEQFF. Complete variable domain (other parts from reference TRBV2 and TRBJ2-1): EPEVTQTPSHQVTQMGQEVILRCVPISNHLYFYWYRQILGQKVEFLVSFYNNEISEKSEIFDDQFSVERPDGSNFTLKIRSTKLEDSAMYFCASSELAGGRGEQFFGPGTRLTVL.